The 14 T cell receptor beta chains below all came from one sample that was sequenced in a study of cytomegalovirus exposure and HLA in healthy donors (dated 2017 in TCRdb). Library construction relied on the immunoSEQ multiplex PCR assay. A mixture of 60 forward primers for TCR Vbeta segments and 13 reverse primers for TCR Jbeta segments was used in the multiplex PCR. Not all clones reach the TCRdb copy of this immuneACCESS table, which keeps in-frame sequences only. Checked studies attribute under half of the gap to unresolved V genes and leave the rest unexplained. The sample data list about 200,000 clones, and 70% to 80% of these were observed just once. The ten top clones hold less than 2% of the sample. The sequencing input was PBMCs. The receptors here all came from a man aged 25 to 45 in good health and CMV-seronegative.

The chain has TRBV5-1 and TRBJ1-1; no clear D gene. Germline lookup yields CDR1 SGHRS and CDR2 YFSETQ. The ends were cut back, 4 bases at V and 1 base at J, with 8 bases in the middle. The CDR3 has 13 residues. The CDR3 DNA sequence: TGCGCCAGCAGCCACGAGCGGAACACTGAAGCTTTCTTT. This encodes CASSHERNTEAFF.

This clone was detected a few times. This chain connects TRBV7-9 to TRBJ1-2; maybe TRBD1 (6 bases). The CDR3 length is 14 residues. Per the germline V gene, CDR1 is SEHNR and CDR2 is FQNEAQ (reference sequence). V gave up 5 bases and J gave up 5 bases, with 15 bases separating them. The CDR3, as DNA: TGTGCCAGCAGCCCGGGACAAGGGCCTTATGGCTACACCTTC. Its translation is CASSPGQGPYGYTF. The full variable domain, with the rest looked up from reference TRBV7-9 and TRBJ1-2, is DTGVSQNPRHKITKRGQNVTFRCDPISEHNRLYWYRQTLGQGPEFLTYFQNEAQLEKSRLLSDRFSAERPKGSFSTLEIQRTEQGDSAMYLCASSPGQGPYGYTFGSGTRLTVV.

This chain joins TRBV6-1 and TRBJ2-5, with D possibly matching TRBD1 (5 bases). The CDR3 covers 17 residues. Germline CDR1 is MNHNS and CDR2 is SASEGT. Trimming took off 2 bases at V and 3 bases at J, with 19 bases between the two ends. CDR3 nucleotides: TGTGCCAGCAGTGAACCGACCGGGCAGGGTGTGGAAGAGACCCAGTACTTC. Protein product: CASSEPTGQGVEETQYF.

The chain is built from TRBV5-1 and TRBJ2-7, with TRBD1 matching 7 bases. The V segment lost 0 bases and the J segment 0 bases; nucleotides outside the gene matches: 6. This CDR3 region has 16 residues. CDR1 is SGHRS and CDR2 is YFSETQ in the germline V gene. The CDR3, as DNA: TGCGCCAGCAGCTTGGGGTGGGGGACAGCCTCCTACGAGCAGTACTTC. As protein: CASSLGWGTASYEQYF.

This chain uses TRBV11-2 with TRBJ2-5; D may be TRBD1 (5 bases). The V end lost 0 bases, the J end lost 5 bases, and 19 bases lay between the germline ends. There are 17 residues in the CDR3. Germline V CDR1 and CDR2: SGHAT, FQNNGV. Here the CDR3 reads CASSLDSWGLGEETQYF. CDR3 nucleotide sequence: TGTGCCAGCAGCTTAGATAGCTGGGGCCTTGGCGAGGAGACCCAGTACTTC.

The V gene is TRBV5-1, the J gene TRBJ1-2, with 8 bases lining up with TRBD1. CDR3 length: 18 amino acids. With 3 bases clipped from V and 4 bases from J, the junction kept 17 bases outside the gene matches. The V gene's germline CDR1 is SGHRS and CDR2 YFSETQ. The CDR3, as DNA: TGCGCCAGCAGCTGGCGGGGGACAGGACCCGTTGATGGCTATGGCTACACCTTC. Protein product: CASSWRGTGPVDGYGYTF.

The chain couples TRBV27 to TRBJ2-1, with D possibly TRBD1 on 6 matching bases. Germline V gene data show CDR1 as MNHEY and CDR2 as SMNVEV (reference sequence). Deletions cut 9 bases from V and 0 bases from J, with 18 bases between. The CDR3 has 16 residues. The CDR3 DNA follows: TGTGCCAGTCAGGGGAGTACCCCGCGCTCCTACAATGAGCAGTTCTTC. This codes for CASQGSTPRSYNEQFF.

To note about this clone: The junction shows a germline mismatch at one end, possibly a read error. The chain carries TRBV5-1 and TRBJ2-2, with 10 nucleotides matching TRBD1. Germline loops: CDR1 SGHRS, CDR2 YFSETQ. This CDR3 is built from 17 residues. The CDR3 DNA follows: TGCGCCAGCAGCTCAAAACCGGGACAGGGGAACGCCGGGGAGCTGTTTTTT. Translation gives CASSSKPGQGNAGELFF.

The rearrangement uses TRBV4-1 and TRBJ1-5; D is perhaps TRBD1 (6 bases). The V and J ends lost 4 bases and 1 base respectively, with 11 bases between them. Germline V gene data show CDR1 as MGHRA and CDR2 as YSYEKL. The CDR3 length is 15 residues. CDR3: CASSLRTVSNQPQHF. As DNA, the CDR3 is TGCGCCAGCAGCCTTAGGACAGTAAGCAATCAGCCCCAGCATTTT.

The chain combines TRBV6-5 with TRBJ2-7; a weak D match, TRBD2 (7 bases). CDR3 length: 16 residues. V was clipped by 0 bases and J by 2 bases, with 14 bases between them. Germline CDR1 and CDR2: MNHEY and SVGAGI. The CDR3 DNA follows: TGTGCCAGCAGTTACTCGCGAGGGGGGGGGACCTACGAGCAGTACTTC. It translates to CASSYSRGGGTYEQYF.

The chain uses TRBV5-6 and TRBJ2-7, with D possibly matching TRBD2 (6 bases). In germline, CDR1 is SGHDT, CDR2 YYEEEE. V dropped 3 bases and J dropped 0 bases, with 10 bases sitting between them. The CDR3 spans 14 residues. CDR3 sequence: CASSYTGGSYEQYF. The CDR3 DNA follows: TGTGCCAGCAGCTATACCGGGGGCTCCTACGAGCAGTACTTC.

This sequence joins TRBV6-5 and TRBJ1-2; 7 nucleotides line up with TRBD1. The CDR3 length is 14 residues. Germline V CDR1 and CDR2: MNHEY, SVGAGI. V lost 1 base, J lost 8 bases, and 7 bases stayed unmatched. This chain's CDR3 is CASSYYTGEEGYTF. DNA for the CDR3: TGTGCCAGCAGTTACTATACAGGGGAAGAAGGCTACACCTTC.

The V call is TRBV9, the J call TRBJ2-2, with TRBD2 matching over 11 bases. This CDR3 contains 16 residues. Germline trimming cut 4 bases from V and 2 bases from J; bases unmatched to any gene: 4. CDR1 is SGDLS, CDR2 YYNGEE, per germline. The CDR3 region is CASSSGTSGNTGELFF. The CDR3 DNA reads as TGTGCCAGCAGCTCCGGGACTAGCGGAAACACCGGGGAGCTGTTTTTT.

V gene TRBV5-1 combines with J gene TRBJ1-2; perhaps TRBD1 as D (6 bases). Germline CDR1 SGHRS, CDR2 YFSETQ. The CDR3 loop spans 13 amino acids. V lost 4 bases and J lost 4, with 11 bases in between. The CDR3 DNA sequence: TGCGCCAGCAGCCCCCCAGGGGTCTATGGCTACACCTTC. Its translation is CASSPPGVYGYTF.